The T cell receptor beta chain under discussion was sequenced for a study of Ad26.COV2.S vaccination and SARS-CoV-2 variants (TCRdb year 2021). As for the study more broadly: Vaccine-arm donors came from COV1001, a multicentre, randomized, double-blind, placebo-controlled phase I-IIa trial of Ad26.COV2.S in healthy adults. Ad26.COV2.S was administered intramuscularly at 5 x 10^10 or 1 x 10^11 viral particles, either as a single shot or as two shots given 56 days apart. TCRbeta repertoire sequencing was used to assess the specificity and breadth of SARS-CoV-2-reactive T cell receptors after Ad26.COV2.S vaccination. The TCR-sequenced set comprised around 32 samples: approximately 20 Ad26.COV2.S vaccine recipients, 5 placebo recipients and 8 SARS-CoV-2 convalescent individuals. Trial participants were randomized into five groups of five, in which low-dose or high-dose Ad26.COV2.S was given once or twice, or placebo was given on both occasions. Investigators remained blinded to trial group allocation during experiments and outcome assessment. Overall study outcomes, separate from this receptor: The study was not powered to compare responses between vaccine doses or regimens. Non-spike TCR breadth was comparable between vaccine and placebo recipients, consistent with the vaccine containing only spike. Spike-specific TCR breadth was higher in Ad26.COV2.S recipients than in placebo recipients (P = 0.0014). The authors noted that total T cell responses may have been underestimated by the TCR breadth and depth analyses. After vaccination, substantial breadth of spike-specific CD8+ and CD4+ T cell responses was reported.

Spanning cysteine to phenylalanine, the CDR3 consists of 14 amino acids. Left in the record is the CDR3 DNA by itself, 42 bases read in frame from the first base. V has 6 bases trimmed and J has 5 bases trimmed; junction bases matching no gene number 5. The CDR1 and CDR2 encoded by the germline V gene are WSHSY and SAAADI. Regarding this clone: Its binding antigen is unknown. No quality values exist for individual bases; no much larger clone is one base distant.

What this sample's treatment or condition label stands for: over 15 received Ad26.COV2.S at low or high dose, single or two shots; about 5 received placebo; per-sample allocation not given. For vaccine and placebo recipients, the sequenced repertoires came from samples collected on day 63 after the first injection. In Cohort 1b, about two dozen adults aged 18-55 years were enrolled at a single site in Boston, USA, between 29 July and 7 August 2020. Ad26.COV2.S was a replication-incompetent adenovirus type 26 vector expressing a prefusion-stabilized SARS-CoV-2 spike protein from the original Wuhan strain. TCRbeta CDR3 regions were sequenced with the immunoSEQ Assay. After extraction, genomic DNA underwent amplification by bias-controlled multiplex PCR, followed by high-throughput sequencing. The study's own analysis went as follows. To quantify the absolute abundance of each unique TCRbeta CDR3 region, sequences were collapsed and filtered. Usable DNA was measured by amplifying reference genes present in all nucleated cells, and TCRbeta template counts were normalized to that usable DNA to estimate T cell fraction. Repertoire TCRs were annotated as SARS-CoV-2-specific by exact matching of V gene, CDR3 amino acid sequence and J gene to a known reactive TCR set. MIRA supplied the reference SARS-CoV-2 TCR set, which was filtered for enrichment in COVID-19-positive ImmuneCODE repertoires so that public or cross-reactive TCRs were removed. Based on the MIRA antigens, annotated TCRs were further analysed at the level of specific ORF or position within ORF. Breadth was defined as the number of annotated unique rearrangements divided by the total number of unique productive rearrangements, and depth was defined as the summed frequency of the annotated unique rearrangements. TCR breadth was compared between groups using two-sided Wilcoxon rank-sum tests. The immuneACCESS repertoire file appears here via TCRdb, limited to in-frame rearrangements. These files lack a portion of the clones; in checked studies, under half of the deficit traces to unresolved V genes, and the cause of the others is not known. The D gene and trimming were derived from the DNA, and the V and J assignments and clone size from that table. This sample comprises a few hundred thousand clones, about 90% of them detected only once. Under 4% of the sample lies in the top ten.

The receptor was derived from a person between 18 and 60 years old who received the Ad26.COV2.S COVID-19 vaccine or a placebo. Source: peripheral blood, taken in a trial of Ad26.COV2.S vaccine versus placebo. The sequence joins TRBV10-2 to TRBJ1-5; the junction holds 9 bases that match TRBD1. The CDR3 corresponds to CASRDRGKHQPQHF. The nucleotides are TGCGCCAGCAGGGACAGGGGAAAGCATCAGCCCCAGCATTTT.